A selection of T cell receptor beta chains follows, all from one sample in a study of cytomegalovirus exposure and HLA in healthy donors. Assay used: immunoSEQ multiplex PCR; TCRdb lists only in-frame clones, some missing. Among 100,000 to 150,000 clones listed, around three quarters were seen once. The sample comprised PBMCs. The receptor set was obtained from a middle-aged woman in good health and CMV-seronegative. Both conserved end residues are part of each CDR3. The size entry is marked missing in some rows and otherwise reads once, few, many or a size class.

J gene | clone size | V gene | CDR3 protein
TRBJ1-1 | . | TRBV7-9 | CASSRWPRQRNTEAFF
TRBJ1-1 | . | TRBV6-6 | CASSRLTTEAFF
TRBJ2-7 | . | TRBV28 | CASSLGGGSSPYEQYF
TRBJ2-7 | . | TRBV10-3 | CAISMGLAGGRHEQYF
TRBJ2-1 | . | TRBV5-1 | CASSLGLTYNEQFF
TRBJ1-4 | . | TRBV28 | CASSSPGTGDEKLFF
TRBJ2-7 | . | TRBV5-1 | CASSQPLTGNYEQYF
TRBJ1-4 | . | TRBV28 | CASSYPGQGGEKLFF
TRBJ2-2 | . | TRBV7-3 | CASSFGSDGELFF
TRBJ2-3 | . | TRBV29-1 | CSVEDRTSTDTQYF
TRBJ2-2 | . | TRBV28 | CASSLLGPGELFF
TRBJ1-6 | . | TRBV14 | CASSQDGRGNSPLHF
TRBJ1-1 | . | TRBV7-9 | CASSLGTSREAFF
TRBJ2-1 | . | TRBV5-6 | CASSLGGGLGYEQFF
TRBJ2-7 | few | TRBV4-1 | CASSQGPGLAFYEQYF
TRBJ1-1 | . | TRBV7-9 | CASSLADRGRGAEAFF
TRBJ2-7 | . | TRBV5-1 | CASSLALSTDRDEQYF
TRBJ2-5 | . | TRBV20-1 | CRAGVGETQYF
TRBJ2-7 | . | TRBV18 | CASSQTGSSYEQYF
TRBJ1-5 | . | TRBV10-3 | CAIRAGGNQPQHF
TRBJ2-7 | . | TRBV9 | CASSWGDRGGYEQYF
TRBJ1-6 | . | TRBV9 | CASSGPEGGSPLHF
TRBJ1-1 | . | TRBV5-1 | CASSFGQGKVNTEAFF
TRBJ2-7 | . | TRBV6-5 | CASSLTSGATYEQYF